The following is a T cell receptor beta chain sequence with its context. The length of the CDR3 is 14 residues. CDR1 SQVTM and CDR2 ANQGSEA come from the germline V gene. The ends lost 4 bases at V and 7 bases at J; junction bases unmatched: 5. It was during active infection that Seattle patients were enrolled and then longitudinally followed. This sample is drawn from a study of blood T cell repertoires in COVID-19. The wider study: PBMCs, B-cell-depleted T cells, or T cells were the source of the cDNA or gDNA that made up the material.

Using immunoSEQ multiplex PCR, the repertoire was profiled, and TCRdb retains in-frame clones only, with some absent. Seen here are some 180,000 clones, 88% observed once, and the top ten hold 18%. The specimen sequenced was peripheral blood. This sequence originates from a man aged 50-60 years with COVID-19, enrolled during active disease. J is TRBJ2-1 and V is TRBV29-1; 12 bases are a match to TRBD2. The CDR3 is CSVATSGRWNEQFF. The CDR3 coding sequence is TGCAGCGTTGCGACTAGCGGGAGATGGAATGAGCAGTTCTTC.